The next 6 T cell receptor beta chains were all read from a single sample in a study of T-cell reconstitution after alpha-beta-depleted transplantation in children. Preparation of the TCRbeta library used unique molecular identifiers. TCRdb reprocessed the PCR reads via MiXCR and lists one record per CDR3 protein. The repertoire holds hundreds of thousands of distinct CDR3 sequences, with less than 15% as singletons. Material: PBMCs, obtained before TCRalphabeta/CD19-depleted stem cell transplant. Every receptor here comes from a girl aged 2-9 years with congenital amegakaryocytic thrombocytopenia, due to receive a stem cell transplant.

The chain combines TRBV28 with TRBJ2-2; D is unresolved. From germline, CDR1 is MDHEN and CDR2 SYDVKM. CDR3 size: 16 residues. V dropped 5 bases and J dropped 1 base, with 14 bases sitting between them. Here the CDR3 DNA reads TGTGCCAGCAGTCCCGGTCGATTTGGGAACACCGGGGAGCTGTTTTTT. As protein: CASSPGRFGNTGELFF.

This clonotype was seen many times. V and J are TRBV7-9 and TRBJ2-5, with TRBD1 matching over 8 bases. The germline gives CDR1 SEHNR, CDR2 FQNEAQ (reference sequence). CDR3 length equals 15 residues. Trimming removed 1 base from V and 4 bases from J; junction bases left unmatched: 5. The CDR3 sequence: CASSLGQGSRETQYF. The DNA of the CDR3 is TGTGCCAGCAGCTTAGGACAGGGGTCGAGAGAGACCCAGTACTTC.

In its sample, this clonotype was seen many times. The CDR3 spells CSAEDSSQNAFF. The CDR3 DNA sequence: TGCAGTGCTGAGGACAGCTCCCAGAATGCTTTCTTT. V gene TRBV20-1 combines with J gene TRBJ1-1; a possible D gene is TRBD1 (6 bases). Trimming took off 5 bases at V and 11 bases at J, with 18 bases between the two ends. The CDR3 has 12 residues. Germline V gene lookup returns CDR1 DFQATT and CDR2 SNEGSKA (reference sequence).

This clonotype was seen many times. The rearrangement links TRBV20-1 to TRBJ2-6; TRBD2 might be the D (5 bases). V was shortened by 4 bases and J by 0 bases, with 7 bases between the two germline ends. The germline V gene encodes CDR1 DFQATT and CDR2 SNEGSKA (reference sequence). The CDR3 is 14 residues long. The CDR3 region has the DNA TGCAGTGCTAAAGACTACTCTGGGGCCAACGTCCTGACTTTC. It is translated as CSAKDYSGANVLTF.

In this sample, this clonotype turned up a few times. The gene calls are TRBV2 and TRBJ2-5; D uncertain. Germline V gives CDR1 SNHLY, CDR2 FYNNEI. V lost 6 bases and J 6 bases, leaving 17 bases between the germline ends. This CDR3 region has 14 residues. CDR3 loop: CASSPTQRLKTQYF. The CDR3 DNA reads TGTGCCAGCAGCCCCACCCAACGTTTAAAGACCCAGTACTTC.

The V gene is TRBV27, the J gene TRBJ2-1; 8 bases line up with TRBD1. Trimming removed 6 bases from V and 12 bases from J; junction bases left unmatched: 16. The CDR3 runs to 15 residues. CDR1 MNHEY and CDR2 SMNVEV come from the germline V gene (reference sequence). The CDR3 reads CASSPPGQGVFGQFF. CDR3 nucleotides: TGTGCCAGCAGCCCCCCCGGACAGGGTGTTTTTGGGCAGTTCTTC.